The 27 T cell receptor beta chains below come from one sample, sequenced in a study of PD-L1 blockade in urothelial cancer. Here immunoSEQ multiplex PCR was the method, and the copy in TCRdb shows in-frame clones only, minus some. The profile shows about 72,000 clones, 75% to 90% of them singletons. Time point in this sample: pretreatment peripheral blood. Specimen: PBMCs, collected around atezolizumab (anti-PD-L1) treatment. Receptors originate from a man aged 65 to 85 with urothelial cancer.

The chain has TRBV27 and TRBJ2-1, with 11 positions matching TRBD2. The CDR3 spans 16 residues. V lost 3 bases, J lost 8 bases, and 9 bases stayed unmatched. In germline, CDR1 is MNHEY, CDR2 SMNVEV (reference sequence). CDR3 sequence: CASSFSWLAGGHEQFF. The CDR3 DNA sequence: TGTGCCAGCAGTTTCTCGTGGCTAGCGGGAGGCCATGAGCAGTTCTTC.

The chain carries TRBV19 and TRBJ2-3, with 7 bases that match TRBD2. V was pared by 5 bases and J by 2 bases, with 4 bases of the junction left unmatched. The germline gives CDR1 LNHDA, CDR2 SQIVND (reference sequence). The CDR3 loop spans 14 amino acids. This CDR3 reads CASSGEGHTDTQYF. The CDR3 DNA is TGTGCCAGTAGTGGGGAGGGGCACACAGATACGCAGTATTTT.

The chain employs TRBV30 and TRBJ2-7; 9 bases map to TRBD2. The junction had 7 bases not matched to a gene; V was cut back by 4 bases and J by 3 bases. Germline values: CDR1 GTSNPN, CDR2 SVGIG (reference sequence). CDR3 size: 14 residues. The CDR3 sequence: CAWNLGAGGYEQYF. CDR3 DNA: TGTGCCTGGAATCTCGGAGCGGGAGGCTACGAGCAGTACTTC.

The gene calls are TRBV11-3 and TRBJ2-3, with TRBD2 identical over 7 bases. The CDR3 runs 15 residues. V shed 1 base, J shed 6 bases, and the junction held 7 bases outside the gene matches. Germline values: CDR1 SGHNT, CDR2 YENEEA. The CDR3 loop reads CASSLAQRGPDTQYF. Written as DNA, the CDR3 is TGTGCCAGCAGCTTAGCCCAGCGGGGACCTGATACGCAGTATTTT.

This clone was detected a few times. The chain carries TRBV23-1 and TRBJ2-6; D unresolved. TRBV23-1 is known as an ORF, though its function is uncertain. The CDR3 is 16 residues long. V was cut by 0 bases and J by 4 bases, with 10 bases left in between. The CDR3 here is CASSQSHAKGANVLTF. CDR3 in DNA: TGCGCCAGCAGTCAATCGCACGCGAAGGGGGCCAACGTCCTGACTTTC.

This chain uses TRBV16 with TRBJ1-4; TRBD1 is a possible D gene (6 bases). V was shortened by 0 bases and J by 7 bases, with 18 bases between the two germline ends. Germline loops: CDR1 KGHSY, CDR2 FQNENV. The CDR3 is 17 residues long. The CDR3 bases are TGTGCCAGCAGCCAATCCATCCGGGGGGGCGCGGTTGAAAAACTGTTTTTT. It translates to CASSQSIRGGAVEKLFF.

The CDR3 loop is CASTHWTGDTQYF. For the CDR3, the DNA is TGTGCCAGCACCCACTGGACAGGGGATACGCAGTATTTT. The chain combines TRBV5-5 with TRBJ2-3, with 8 positions matching TRBD1. Germline values: CDR1 SGHKS, CDR2 YYEKEE (reference sequence). The CDR3 is 13 amino acids. V was pared by 6 bases and J by 6 bases, with 6 bases of the junction left unmatched.

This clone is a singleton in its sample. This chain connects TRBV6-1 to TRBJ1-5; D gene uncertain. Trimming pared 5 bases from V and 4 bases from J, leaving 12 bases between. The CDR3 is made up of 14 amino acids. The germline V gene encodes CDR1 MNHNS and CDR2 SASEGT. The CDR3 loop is CASSLRGRNQPQHF. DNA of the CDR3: TGTGCCAGCAGTCTTAGAGGGCGAAATCAGCCCCAGCATTTT.

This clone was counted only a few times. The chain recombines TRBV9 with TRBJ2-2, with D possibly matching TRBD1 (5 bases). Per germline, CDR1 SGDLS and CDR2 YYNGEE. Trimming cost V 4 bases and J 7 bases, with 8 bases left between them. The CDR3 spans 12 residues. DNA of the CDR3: TGTGCCAGCAGCACCCAGGGCGGGGAGCTGTTTTTT. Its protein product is CASSTQGGELFF.

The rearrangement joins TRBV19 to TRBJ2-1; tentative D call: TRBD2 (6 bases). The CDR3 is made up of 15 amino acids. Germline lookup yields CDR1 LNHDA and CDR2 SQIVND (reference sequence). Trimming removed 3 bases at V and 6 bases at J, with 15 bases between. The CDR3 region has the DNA TGTGCCAGTAGTATGAGGCAGGGAGGAGGCAATGAGCAGTTCTTC. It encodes CASSMRQGGGNEQFF.

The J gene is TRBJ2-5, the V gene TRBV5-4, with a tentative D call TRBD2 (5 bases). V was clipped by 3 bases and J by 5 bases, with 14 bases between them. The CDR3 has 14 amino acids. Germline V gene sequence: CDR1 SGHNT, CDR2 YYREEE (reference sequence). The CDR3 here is CASSSAGLLETQYF. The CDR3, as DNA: TGTGCCAGCAGCTCCGCGGGTCTTCTGGAGACCCAGTACTTC.

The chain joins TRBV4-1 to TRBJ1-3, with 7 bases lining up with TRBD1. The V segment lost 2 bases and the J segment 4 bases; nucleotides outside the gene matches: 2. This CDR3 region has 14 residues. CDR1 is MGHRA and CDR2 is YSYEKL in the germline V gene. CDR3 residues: CASSQTGVGNTIYF. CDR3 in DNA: TGCGCCAGCAGCCAAACAGGGGTAGGAAACACCATATATTTT.

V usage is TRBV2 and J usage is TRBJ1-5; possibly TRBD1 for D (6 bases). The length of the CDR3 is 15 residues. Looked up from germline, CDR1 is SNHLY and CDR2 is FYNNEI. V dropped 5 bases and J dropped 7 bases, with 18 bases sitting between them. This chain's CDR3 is CASSKQGLVEQPQHF. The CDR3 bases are TGTGCCAGCAGTAAACAGGGTCTCGTCGAGCAGCCCCAGCATTTT. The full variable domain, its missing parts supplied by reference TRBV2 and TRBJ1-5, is EPEVTQTPSHQVTQMGQEVILRCVPISNHLYFYWYRQILGQKVEFLVSFYNNEISEKSEIFDDQFSVERPDGSNFTLKIRSTKLEDSAMYFCASSKQGLVEQPQHFGDGTRLSIL.

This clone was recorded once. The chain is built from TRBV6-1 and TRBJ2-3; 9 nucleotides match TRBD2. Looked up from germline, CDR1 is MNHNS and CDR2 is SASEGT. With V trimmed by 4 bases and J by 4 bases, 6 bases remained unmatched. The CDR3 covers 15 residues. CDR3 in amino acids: CASSVSGSGADTQYF. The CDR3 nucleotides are TGTGCCAGCAGTGTTAGCGGGAGTGGCGCAGATACGCAGTATTTT.

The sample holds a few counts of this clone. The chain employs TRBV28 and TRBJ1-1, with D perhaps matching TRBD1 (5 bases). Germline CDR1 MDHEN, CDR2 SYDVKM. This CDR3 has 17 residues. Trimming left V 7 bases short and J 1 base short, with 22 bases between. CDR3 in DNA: TGTGCCAGCACCTCACCCTCCGGGAGGGGAGGGAACACTGAAGCTTTCTTT. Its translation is CASTSPSGRGGNTEAFF.

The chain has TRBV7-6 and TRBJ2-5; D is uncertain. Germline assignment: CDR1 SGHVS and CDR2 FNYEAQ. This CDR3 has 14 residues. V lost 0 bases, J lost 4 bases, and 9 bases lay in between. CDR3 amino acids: CASSLASARETQYF. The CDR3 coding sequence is TGTGCCAGCAGCTTAGCGTCAGCGAGAGAGACCCAGTACTTC.

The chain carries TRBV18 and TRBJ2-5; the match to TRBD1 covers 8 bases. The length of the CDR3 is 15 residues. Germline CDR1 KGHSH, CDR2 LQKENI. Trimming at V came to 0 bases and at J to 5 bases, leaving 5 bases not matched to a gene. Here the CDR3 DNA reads TGTGCCAGCTCACCACCGAACAGGGGGAGTGAGACCCAGTACTTC. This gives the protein CASSPPNRGSETQYF.

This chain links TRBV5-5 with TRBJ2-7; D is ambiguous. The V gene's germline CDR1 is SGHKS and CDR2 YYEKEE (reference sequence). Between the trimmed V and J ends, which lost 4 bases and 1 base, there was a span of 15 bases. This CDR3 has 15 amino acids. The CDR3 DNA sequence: TGTGCCAGCAGCCTCAGCAGCGTCGAATCCTACGAGCAGTACTTC. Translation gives CASSLSSVESYEQYF.

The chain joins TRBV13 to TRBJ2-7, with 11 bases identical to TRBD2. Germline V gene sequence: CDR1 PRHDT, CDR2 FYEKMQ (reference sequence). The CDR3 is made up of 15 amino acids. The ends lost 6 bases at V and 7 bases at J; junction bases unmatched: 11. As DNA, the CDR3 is TGTGCCAGCAGAGCCATAGCGGGAGGGCCGGGGGAGCAGTACTTC. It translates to CASRAIAGGPGEQYF.

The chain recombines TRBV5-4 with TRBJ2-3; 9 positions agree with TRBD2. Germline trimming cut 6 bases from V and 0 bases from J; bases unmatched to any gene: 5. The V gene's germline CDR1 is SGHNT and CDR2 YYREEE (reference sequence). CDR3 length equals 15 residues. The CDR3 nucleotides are TGTGCCAGCACTCAAGCGGGAGGAAGCACAGATACGCAGTATTTT. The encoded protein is CASTQAGGSTDTQYF.

The CDR3 spells CASSQSRGRDGEKLFF. CDR3 sequence (DNA): TGTGCCAGCAGTCAGTCCAGGGGGCGCGACGGTGAAAAACTGTTTTTT. V is TRBV28 and J is TRBJ1-4; 8 nucleotides match TRBD1. With 5 bases clipped from V and 7 bases from J, the junction kept 12 bases outside the gene matches. Germline assignment: CDR1 MDHEN and CDR2 SYDVKM. This CDR3 contains 16 residues.

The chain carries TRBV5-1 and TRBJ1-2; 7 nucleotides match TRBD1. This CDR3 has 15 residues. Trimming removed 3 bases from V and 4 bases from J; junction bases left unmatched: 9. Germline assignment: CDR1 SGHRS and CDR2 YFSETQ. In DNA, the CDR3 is TGCGCCAGCAGCTCTGAGGGGGCTGTCGGCTATGGCTACACCTTC. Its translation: CASSSEGAVGYGYTF.

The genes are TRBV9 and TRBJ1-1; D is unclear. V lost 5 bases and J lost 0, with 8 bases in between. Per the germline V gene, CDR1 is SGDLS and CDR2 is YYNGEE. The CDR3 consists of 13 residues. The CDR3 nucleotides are TGTGCCAGCAGTAAGGAGCTGAACACTGAAGCTTTCTTT. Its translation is CASSKELNTEAFF.

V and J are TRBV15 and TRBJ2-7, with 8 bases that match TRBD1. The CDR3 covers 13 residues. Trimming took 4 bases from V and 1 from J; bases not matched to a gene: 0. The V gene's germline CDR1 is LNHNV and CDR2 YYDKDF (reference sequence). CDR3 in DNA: TGTGCCACCAGCAACAGGGGGTCCTACGAGCAGTACTTC. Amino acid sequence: CATSNRGSYEQYF.

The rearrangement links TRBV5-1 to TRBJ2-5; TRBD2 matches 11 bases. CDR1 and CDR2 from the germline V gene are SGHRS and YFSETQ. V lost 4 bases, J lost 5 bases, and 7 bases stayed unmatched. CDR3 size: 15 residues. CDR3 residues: CASSTIAGGPETQYF. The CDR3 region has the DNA TGCGCCAGCAGCACGATAGCGGGAGGGCCCGAGACCCAGTACTTC.

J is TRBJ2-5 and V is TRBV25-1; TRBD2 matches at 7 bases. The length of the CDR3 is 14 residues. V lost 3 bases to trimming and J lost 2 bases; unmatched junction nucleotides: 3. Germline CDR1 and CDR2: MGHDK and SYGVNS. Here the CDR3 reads CASSDPAGQETQYF. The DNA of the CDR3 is TGTGCCAGCAGTGACCCAGCGGGACAAGAGACCCAGTACTTC.

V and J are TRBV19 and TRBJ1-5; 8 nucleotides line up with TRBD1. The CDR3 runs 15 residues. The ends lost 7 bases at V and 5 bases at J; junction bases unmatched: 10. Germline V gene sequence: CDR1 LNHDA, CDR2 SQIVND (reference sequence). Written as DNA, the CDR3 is TGTGCCAGTACCCCCAGGACAGGGACGGATCAGCCCCAGCATTTT. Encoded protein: CASTPRTGTDQPQHF.